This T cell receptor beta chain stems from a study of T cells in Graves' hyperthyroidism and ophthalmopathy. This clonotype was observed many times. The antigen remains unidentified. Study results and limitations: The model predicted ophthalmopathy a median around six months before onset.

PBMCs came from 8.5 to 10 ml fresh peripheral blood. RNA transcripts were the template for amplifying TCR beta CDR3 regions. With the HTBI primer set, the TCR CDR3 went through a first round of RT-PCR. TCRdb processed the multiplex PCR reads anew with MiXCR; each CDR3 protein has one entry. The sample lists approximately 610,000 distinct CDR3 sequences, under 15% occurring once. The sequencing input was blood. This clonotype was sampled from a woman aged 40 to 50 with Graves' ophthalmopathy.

The CDR3 protein is CASSISDGYTF. As DNA, the CDR3 is TGTGCCAGTAGTATTTCCGATGGCTACACCTTC. The chain combines TRBV19 with TRBJ1-2; D is uncertain. Deletions cut 3 bases from V and 6 bases from J, with 5 bases between. The CDR3 consists of 11 residues. Per the germline V gene, CDR1 is LNHDA and CDR2 is SQIVND (reference sequence).